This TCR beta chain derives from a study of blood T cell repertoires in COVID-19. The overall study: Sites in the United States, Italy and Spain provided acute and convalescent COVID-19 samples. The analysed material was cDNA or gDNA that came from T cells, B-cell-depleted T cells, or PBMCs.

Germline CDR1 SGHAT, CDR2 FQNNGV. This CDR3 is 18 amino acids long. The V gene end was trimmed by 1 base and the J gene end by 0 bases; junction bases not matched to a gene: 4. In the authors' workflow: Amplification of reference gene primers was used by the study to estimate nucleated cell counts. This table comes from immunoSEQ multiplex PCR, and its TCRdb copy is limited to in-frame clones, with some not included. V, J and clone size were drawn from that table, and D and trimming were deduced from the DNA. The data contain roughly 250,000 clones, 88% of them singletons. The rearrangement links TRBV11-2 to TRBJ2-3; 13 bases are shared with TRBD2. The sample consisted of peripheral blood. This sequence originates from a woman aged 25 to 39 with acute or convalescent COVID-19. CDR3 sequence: CASSLVGTSGTSTDTQYF. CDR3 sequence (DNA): TGTGCCAGCAGCTTAGTCGGGACTAGCGGGACTAGCACAGATACGCAGTATTTT.